This record concerns one TCR beta chain sequence. No antigen is known for it. The germline CDR1 and CDR2 sequences are ENHRY and SYGVKD. Trimming removed 3 bases at V and 4 bases at J, with 15 bases between. The CDR3 extends over 15 amino acids. The data were obtained in a study of cytomegalovirus exposure and HLA in healthy donors. General study results and limits: Some highly shared sequence variants likely arose as a pipeline artifact.

The study ran its PCR with 60 Vbeta and 13 Jbeta primers. TCRdb keeps only in-frame clones here, not all; method: immunoSEQ multiplex PCR. Here the sample spans about 130,000 clones, around two thirds being singletons. The specimen sequenced was PBMCs. This chain uses TRBV10-3 with TRBJ1-2, with D perhaps matching TRBD1 (5 bases). The clonotype was recovered from a woman aged 55-70 years in good health and CMV-seropositive. The DNA for the CDR3 is TGTGCCATCAGTGAACCCCAGGGATCCTTCTATGGCTACACCTTC. It specifies CAISEPQGSFYGYTF.